A single sample is the source of the 3 T cell receptor beta chains below, sequenced in a study of blood T cell repertoires in COVID-19. Profiled with immunoSEQ multiplex PCR; TCRdb holds only in-frame clones, not every one. The repertoire holds roughly 74,000 clones, just over 85% seen once, with less than 2% in the top ten. Sequencing was performed on peripheral blood. These receptors all stem from a woman aged 80 or over with active or convalescent COVID-19.

V gene TRBV27 combines with J gene TRBJ2-7; the D is unclear. Trimming stripped 3 bases from V and 0 bases from J, with 9 bases between. Germline V gene lookup returns CDR1 MNHEY and CDR2 SMNVEV (reference sequence). This CDR3 contains 14 residues. CDR3 loop: CASSFSRGSYEQYF. The CDR3, as DNA: TGTGCCAGCAGTTTCTCCCGCGGCTCCTACGAGCAGTACTTC.

The genes are TRBV6-5 and TRBJ1-4; the match to TRBD1 covers 7 bases. The germline gives CDR1 MNHEY, CDR2 SVGAGI. J was trimmed by 5 bases and V by 4 bases; bases with no gene match: 7. This CDR3 has 15 residues. This CDR3 reads CASSSPGQRNEKLFF. The CDR3 nucleotides are TGTGCCAGCAGTTCTCCGGGACAGAGAAATGAAAAACTGTTTTTT.

V gene TRBV6-4 combines with J gene TRBJ1-1, with TRBD1 matching 8 bases. The germline V gene encodes CDR1 MRHNA and CDR2 SNTAGT. Trimming removed 6 bases from V and 7 bases from J; junction bases left unmatched: 7. The CDR3 runs to 13 residues. The CDR3 DNA reads TGTGCCAGCAGAAGGACAGGGTTTGGTGAAGCTTTCTTT. It yields the protein CASRRTGFGEAFF.